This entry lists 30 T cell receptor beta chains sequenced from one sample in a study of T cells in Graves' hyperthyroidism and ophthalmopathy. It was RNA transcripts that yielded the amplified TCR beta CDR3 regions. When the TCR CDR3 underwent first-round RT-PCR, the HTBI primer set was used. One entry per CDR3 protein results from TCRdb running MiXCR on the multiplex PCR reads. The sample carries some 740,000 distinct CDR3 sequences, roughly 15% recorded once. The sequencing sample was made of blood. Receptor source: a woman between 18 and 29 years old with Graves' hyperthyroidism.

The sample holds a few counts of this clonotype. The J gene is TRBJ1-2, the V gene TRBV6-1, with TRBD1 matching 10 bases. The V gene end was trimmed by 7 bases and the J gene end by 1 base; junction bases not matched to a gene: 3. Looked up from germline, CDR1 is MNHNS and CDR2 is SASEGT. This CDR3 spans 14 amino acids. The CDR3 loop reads CASTDRGRNYGYTF. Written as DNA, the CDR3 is TGTGCCAGCACAGACAGGGGGCGTAACTATGGCTACACCTTC.

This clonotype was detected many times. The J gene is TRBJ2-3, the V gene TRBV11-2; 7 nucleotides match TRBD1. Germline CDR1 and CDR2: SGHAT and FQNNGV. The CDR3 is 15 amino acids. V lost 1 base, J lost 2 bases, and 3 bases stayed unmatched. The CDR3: CASSLGQGFTDTQYF. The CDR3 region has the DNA TGTGCCAGCAGCTTAGGACAGGGATTCACAGATACGCAGTATTTT.

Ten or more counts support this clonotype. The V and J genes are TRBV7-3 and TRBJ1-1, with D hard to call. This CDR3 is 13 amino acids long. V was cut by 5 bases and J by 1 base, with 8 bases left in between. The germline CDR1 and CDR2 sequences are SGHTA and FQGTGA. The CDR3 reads CASSPVSNTEAFF. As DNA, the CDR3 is TGTGCCAGCAGCCCGGTTTCGAACACTGAAGCTTTCTTT. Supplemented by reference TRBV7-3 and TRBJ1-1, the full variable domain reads GAGVSQTPSNKVTEKGKYVELRCDPISGHTALYWYRQSLGQGPEFLIYFQGTGAADDSGLPNDRFFAVRPEGSVSTLKIQRTERGDSAVYLCASSPVSNTEAFFGQGTRLTVV.

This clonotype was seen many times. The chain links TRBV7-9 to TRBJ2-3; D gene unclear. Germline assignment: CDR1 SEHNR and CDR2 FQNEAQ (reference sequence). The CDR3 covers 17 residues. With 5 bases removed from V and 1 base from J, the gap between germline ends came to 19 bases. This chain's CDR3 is CASSLRTPRRRTDTQYF. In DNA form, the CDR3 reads TGTGCCAGCAGCCTCCGAACTCCTAGACGGCGCACAGATACGCAGTATTTT.

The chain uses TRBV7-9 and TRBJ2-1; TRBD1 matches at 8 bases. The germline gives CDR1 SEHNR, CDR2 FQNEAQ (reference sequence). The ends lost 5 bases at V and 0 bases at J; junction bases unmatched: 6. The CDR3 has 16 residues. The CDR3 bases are TGTGCCAGCAGCACAGGGGGGTTACCCTCCTACAATGAGCAGTTCTTC. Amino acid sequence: CASSTGGLPSYNEQFF.

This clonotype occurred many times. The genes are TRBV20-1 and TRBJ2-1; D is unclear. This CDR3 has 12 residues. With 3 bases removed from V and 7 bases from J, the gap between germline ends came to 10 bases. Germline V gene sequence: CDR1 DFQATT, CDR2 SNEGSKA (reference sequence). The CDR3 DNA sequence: TGCAGTGCTAGGTACCAAAAGAATGAGCAGTTCTTC. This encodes CSARYQKNEQFF.

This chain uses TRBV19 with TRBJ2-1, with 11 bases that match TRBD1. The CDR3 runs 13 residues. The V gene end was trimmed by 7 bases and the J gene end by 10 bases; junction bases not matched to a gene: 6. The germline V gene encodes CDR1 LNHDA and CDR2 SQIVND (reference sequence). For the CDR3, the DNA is TGTGCCAGTATTGGACAGGGGGCTAACGAGCAGTTCTTC. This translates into CASIGQGANEQFF.

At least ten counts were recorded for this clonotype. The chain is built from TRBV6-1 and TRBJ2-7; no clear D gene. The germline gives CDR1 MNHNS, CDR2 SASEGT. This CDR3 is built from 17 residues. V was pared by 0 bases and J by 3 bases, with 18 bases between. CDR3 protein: CASSEATVLAAIYEQYF. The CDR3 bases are TGTGCCAGCAGTGAAGCGACTGTCCTGGCGGCTATCTACGAGCAGTACTTC.

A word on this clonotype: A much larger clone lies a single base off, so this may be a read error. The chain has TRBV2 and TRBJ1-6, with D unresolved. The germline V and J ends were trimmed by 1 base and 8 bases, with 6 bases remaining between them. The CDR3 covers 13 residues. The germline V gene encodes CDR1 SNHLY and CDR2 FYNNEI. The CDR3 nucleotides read TGTGCCAGCAGTGAAGACTTGTATTCACCCCTCCACTTT. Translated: CASSEDLYSPLHF.

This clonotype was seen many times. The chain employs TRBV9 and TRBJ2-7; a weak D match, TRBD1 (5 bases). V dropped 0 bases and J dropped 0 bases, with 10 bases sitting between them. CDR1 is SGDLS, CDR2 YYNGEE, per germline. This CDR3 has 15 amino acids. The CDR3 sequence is CASSVGQSSSYEQYF. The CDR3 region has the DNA TGTGCCAGCAGCGTAGGACAGTCAAGCTCCTACGAGCAGTACTTC.

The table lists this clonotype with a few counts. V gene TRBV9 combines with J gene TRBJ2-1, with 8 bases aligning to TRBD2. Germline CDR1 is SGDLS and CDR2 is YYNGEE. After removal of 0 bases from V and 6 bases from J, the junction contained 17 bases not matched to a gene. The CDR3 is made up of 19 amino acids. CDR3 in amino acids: CASSVGNHPGLVGGNEQFF. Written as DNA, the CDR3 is TGTGCCAGCAGCGTAGGGAATCATCCGGGACTAGTGGGGGGCAATGAGCAGTTCTTC.

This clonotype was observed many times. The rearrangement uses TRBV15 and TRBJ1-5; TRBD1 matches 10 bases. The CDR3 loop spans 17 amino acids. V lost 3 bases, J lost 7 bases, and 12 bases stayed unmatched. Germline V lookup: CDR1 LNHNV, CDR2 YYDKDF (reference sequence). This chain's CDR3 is CATSRSEPGQGWQPQHF. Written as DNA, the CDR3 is TGTGCCACCAGCAGGAGTGAACCGGGACAGGGGTGGCAGCCCCAGCATTTT.

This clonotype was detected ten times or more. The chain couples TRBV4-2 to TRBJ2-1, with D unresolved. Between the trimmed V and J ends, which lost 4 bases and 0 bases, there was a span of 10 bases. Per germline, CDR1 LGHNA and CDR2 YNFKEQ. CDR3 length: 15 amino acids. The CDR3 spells CASSLGFSSYNEQFF. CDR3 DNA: TGTGCCAGCAGCCTCGGATTCTCCTCCTACAATGAGCAGTTCTTC.

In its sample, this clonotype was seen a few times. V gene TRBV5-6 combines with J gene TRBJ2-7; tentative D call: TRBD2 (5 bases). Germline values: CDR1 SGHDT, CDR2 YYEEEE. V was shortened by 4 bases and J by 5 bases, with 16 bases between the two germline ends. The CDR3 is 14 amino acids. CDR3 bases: TGTGCCAGCAGCGGTGGGCTAGCAACAGACGAGCAGTACTTC. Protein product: CASSGGLATDEQYF.

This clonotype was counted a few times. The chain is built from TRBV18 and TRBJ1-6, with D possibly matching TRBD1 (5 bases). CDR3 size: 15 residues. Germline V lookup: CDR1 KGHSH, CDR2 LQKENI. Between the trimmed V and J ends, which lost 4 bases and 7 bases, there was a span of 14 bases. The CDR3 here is CASSLGTVNNSPLHF. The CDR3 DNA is TGTGCCAGCTCACTCGGGACGGTTAACAATTCACCCCTCCACTTT.

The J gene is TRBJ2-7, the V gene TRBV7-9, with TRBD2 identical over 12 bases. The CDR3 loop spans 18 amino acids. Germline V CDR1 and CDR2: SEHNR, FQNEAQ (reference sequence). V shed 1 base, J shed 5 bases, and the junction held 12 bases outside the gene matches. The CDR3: CASSLGPTSGRFRHEQYF. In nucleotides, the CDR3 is TGTGCCAGCAGCTTAGGGCCTACTAGCGGGAGGTTTCGCCACGAGCAGTACTTC.

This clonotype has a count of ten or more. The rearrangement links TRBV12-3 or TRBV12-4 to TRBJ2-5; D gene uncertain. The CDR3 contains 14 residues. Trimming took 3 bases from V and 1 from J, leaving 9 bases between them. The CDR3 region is CASSLGRIQETQYF. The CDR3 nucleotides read TGTGCCAGCAGTTTGGGCAGGATCCAAGAGACCCAGTACTTC.

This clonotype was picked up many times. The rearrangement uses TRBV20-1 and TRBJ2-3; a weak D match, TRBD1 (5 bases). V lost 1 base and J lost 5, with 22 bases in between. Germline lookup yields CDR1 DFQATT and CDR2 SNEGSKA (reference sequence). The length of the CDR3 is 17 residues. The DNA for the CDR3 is TGCAGTGCTAGAGGAATCGGTCCAGGGTCCAAGGAAGATACGCAGTATTTT. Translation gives CSARGIGPGSKEDTQYF.

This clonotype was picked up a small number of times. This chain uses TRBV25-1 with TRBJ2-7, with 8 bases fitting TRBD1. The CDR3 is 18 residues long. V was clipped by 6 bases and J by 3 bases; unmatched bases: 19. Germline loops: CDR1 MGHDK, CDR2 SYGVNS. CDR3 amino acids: CASRRTGTASEILYEQYF. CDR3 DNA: TGTGCCAGCAGGAGGACAGGGACGGCTAGCGAGATCCTCTACGAGCAGTACTTC.

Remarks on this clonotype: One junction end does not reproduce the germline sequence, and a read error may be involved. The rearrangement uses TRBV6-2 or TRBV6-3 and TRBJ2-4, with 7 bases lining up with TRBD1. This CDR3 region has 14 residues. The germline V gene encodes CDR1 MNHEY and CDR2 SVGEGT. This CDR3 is CASSATGRNLIRYF. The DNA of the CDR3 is TGTGCCAGCAGTGCGACAGGGAGAAACCTCATTCGGTACTTC.

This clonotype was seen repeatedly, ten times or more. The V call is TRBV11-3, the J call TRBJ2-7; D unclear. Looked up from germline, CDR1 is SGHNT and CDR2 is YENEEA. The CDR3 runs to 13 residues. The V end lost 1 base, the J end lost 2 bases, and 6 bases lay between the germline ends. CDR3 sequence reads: CASSLAEAYEQYF. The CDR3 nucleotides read TGTGCCAGCAGCTTAGCGGAAGCCTACGAGCAGTACTTC. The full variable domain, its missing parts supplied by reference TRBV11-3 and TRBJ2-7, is EAGVVQSPRYKIIEKKQPVAFWCNPISGHNTLYWYLQNLGQGPELLIRYENEEAVDDSQLPKDRFSAERLKGVDSTLKIQPAELGDSAVYLCASSLAEAYEQYFGPGTRLTVT.

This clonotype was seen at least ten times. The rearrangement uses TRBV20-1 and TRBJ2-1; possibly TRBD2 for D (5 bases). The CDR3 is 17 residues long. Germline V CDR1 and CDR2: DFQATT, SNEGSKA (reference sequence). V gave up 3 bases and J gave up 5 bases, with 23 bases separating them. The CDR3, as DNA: TGCAGTGCTAGGTCGGTGTTCGGAGGTAGGACCAACAATGAGCAGTTCTTC. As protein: CSARSVFGGRTNNEQFF.

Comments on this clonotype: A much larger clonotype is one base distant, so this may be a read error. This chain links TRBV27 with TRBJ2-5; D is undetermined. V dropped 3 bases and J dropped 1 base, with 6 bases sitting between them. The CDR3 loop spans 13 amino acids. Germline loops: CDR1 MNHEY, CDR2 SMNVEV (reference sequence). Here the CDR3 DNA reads TGTGCCAGCAGTTTGATGGCCCAAGAGACCCAGTACTTC. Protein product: CASSLMAQETQYF.

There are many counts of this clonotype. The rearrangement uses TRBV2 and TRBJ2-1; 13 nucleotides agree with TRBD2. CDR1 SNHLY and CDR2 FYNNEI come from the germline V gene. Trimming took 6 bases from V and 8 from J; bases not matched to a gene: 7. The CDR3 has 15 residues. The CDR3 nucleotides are TGTGCCAGCAGGAAAGGACTAGCGGGAGCCTATGAGCAGTTCTTC. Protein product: CASRKGLAGAYEQFF.

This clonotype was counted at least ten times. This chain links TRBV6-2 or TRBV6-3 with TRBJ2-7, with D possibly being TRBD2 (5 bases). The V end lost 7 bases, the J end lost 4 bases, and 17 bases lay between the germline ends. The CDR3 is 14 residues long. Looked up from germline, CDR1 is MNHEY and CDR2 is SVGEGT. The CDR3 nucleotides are TGTGCCAGCACTCATAGTGTGGGAGCTTACGAGCAGTACTTC. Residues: CASTHSVGAYEQYF.

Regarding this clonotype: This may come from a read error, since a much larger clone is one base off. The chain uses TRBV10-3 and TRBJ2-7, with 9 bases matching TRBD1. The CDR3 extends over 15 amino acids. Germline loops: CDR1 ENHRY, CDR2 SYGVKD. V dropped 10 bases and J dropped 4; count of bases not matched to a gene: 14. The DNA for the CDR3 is TGTGCCACCCTGTCCACCGGGACAGGGCCGTACGAGCAGTACTTC. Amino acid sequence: CATLSTGTGPYEQYF.

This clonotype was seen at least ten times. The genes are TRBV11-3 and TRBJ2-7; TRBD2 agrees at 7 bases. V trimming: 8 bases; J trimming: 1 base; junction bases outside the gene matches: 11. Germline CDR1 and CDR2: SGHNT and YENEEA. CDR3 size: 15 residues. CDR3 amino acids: CASFGGSHGSYEQYF. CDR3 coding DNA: TGTGCCAGCTTCGGCGGGAGTCATGGTTCCTACGAGCAGTACTTC.

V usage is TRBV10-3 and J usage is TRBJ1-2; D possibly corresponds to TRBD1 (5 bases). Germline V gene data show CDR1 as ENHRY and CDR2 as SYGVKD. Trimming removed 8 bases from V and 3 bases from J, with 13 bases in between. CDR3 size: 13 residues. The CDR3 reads CAIGDREDYGYTF. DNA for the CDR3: TGTGCCATCGGCGACAGAGAGGACTATGGCTACACCTTC.

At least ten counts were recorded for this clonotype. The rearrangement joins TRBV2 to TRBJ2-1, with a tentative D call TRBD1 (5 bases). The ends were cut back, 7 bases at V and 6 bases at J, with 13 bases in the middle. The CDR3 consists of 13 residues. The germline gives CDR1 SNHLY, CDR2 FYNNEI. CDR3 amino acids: CASNGQGLNEQFF. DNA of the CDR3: TGTGCCAGCAACGGTCAGGGTCTCAATGAGCAGTTCTTC.

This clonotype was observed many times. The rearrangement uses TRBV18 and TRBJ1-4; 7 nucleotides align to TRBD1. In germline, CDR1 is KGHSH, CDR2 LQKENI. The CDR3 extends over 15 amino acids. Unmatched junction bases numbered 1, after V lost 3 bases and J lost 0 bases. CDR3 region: CASSPTGATNEKLFF. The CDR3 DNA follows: TGTGCCAGCTCACCCACAGGGGCAACTAATGAAAAACTGTTTTTT. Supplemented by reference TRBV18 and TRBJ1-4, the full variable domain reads NAGVMQNPRHLVRRRGQEARLRCSPMKGHSHVYWYRQLPEEGLKFMVYLQKENIIDESGMPKERFSAEFPKEGPSILRIQQVVRGDSAAYFCASSPTGATNEKLFFGSGTQLSVL.